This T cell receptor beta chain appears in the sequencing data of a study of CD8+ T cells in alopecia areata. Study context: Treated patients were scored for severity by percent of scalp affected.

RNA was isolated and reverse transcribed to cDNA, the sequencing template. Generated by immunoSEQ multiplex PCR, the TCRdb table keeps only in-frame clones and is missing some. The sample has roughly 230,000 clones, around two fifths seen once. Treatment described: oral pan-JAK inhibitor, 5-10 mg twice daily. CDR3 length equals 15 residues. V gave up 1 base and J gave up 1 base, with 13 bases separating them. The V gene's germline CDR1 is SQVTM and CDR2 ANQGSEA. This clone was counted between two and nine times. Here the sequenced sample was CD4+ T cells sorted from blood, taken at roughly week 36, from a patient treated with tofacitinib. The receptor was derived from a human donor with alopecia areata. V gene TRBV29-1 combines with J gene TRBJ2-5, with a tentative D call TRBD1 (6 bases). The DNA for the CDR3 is TGCAGCGTTGAAGCTACAGGGTTTACCCAAGAGACCCAGTACTTC. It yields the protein CSVEATGFTQETQYF.